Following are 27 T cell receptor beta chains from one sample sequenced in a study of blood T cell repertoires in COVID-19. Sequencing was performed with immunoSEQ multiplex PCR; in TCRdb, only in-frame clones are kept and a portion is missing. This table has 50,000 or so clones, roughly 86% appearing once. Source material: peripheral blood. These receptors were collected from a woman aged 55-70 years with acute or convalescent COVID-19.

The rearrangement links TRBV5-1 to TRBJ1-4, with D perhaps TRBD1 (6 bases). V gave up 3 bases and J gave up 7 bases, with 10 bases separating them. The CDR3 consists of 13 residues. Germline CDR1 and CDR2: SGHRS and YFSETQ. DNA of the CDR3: TGCGCCAGCAGCTCCTGGGGGCCTGAAAAACTGTTTTTT. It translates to CASSSWGPEKLFF. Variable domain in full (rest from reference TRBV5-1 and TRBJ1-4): KAGVTQTPRYLIKTRGQQVTLSCSPISGHRSVSWYQQTPGQGLQFLFEYFSETQRNKGNFPGRFSGRQFSNSRSEMNVSTLELGDSALYLCASSSWGPEKLFFGSGTQLSVL.

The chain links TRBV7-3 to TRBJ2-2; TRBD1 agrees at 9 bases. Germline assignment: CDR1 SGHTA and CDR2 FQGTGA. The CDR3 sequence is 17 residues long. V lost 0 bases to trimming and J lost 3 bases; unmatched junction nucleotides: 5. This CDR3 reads CASSLTYRGRDTGELFF. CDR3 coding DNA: TGTGCCAGCAGCTTAACCTACAGGGGGCGCGACACCGGGGAGCTGTTTTTT. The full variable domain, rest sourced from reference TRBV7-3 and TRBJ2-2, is GAGVSQTPSNKVTEKGKYVELRCDPISGHTALYWYRQSLGQGPEFLIYFQGTGAADDSGLPNDRFFAVRPEGSVSTLKIQRTERGDSAVYLCASSLTYRGRDTGELFFGEGSRLTVL.

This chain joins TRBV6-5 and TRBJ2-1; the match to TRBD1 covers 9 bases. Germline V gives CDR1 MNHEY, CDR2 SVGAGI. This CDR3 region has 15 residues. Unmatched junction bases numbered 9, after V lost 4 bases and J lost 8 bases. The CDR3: CASSWRGQGWDEQFF. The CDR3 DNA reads TGTGCCAGCAGTTGGAGGGGACAGGGTTGGGATGAGCAGTTCTTC.

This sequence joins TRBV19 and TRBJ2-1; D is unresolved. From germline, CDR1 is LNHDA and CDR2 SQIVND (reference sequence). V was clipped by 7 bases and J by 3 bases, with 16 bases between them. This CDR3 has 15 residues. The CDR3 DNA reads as TGTGCCAGTAAGCCTACCGGGTCCGACTACAATGAGCAGTTCTTC. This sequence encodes CASKPTGSDYNEQFF.

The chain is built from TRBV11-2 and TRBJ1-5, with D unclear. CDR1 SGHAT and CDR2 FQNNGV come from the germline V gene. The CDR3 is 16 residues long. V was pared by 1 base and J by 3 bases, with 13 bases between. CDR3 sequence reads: CASSLVGDGPNQPQHF. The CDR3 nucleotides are TGTGCCAGCAGCTTAGTCGGTGATGGTCCCAATCAGCCCCAGCATTTT. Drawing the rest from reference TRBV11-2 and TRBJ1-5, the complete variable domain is EAGVAQSPRYKIIEKRQSVAFWCNPISGHATLYWYQQILGQGPKLLIQFQNNGVVDDSQLPKDRFSAERLKGVDSTLKIQPAKLEDSAVYLCASSLVGDGPNQPQHFGDGTRLSIL.

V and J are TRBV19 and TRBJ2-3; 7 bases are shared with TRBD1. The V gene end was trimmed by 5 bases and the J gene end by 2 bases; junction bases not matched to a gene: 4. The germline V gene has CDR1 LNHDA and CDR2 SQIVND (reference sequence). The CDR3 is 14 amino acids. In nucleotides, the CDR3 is TGTGCCAGTAGTCGACAGGGTCTCACAGATACGCAGTATTTT. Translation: CASSRQGLTDTQYF.

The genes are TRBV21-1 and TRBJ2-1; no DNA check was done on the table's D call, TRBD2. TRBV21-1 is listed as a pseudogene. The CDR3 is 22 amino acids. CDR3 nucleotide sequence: TGTGCCAGCAGCAAAGTCAATTGTCGGCGGGAGTGCTTGGGTATTCACATCAGGGAGCAGTTCTTC. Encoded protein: CASSKVNCRRECLGIHIREQFF.

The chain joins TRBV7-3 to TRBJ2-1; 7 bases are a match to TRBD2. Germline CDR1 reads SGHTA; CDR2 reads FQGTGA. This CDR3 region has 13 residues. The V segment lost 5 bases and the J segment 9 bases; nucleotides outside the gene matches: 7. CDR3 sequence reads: CASSPRGDGEQFF. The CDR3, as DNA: TGTGCCAGCAGCCCCCGGGGGGATGGTGAGCAGTTCTTC. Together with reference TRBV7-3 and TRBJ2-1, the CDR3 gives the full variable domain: GAGVSQTPSNKVTEKGKYVELRCDPISGHTALYWYRQSLGQGPEFLIYFQGTGAADDSGLPNDRFFAVRPEGSVSTLKIQRTERGDSAVYLCASSPRGDGEQFFGPGTRLTVL.

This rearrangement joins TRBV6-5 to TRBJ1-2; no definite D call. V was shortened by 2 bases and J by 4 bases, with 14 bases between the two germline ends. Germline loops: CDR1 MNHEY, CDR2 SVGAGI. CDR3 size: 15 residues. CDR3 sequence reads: CASSYRGRESYGYTF. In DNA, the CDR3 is TGTGCCAGCAGTTACCGCGGGAGGGAAAGCTATGGCTACACCTTC.

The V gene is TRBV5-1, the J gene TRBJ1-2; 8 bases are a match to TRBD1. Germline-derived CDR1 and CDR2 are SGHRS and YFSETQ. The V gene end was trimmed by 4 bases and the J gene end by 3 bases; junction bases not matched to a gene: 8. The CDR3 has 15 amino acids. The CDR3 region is CASSPQGAVDYGYTF. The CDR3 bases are TGCGCCAGCAGCCCCCAGGGGGCGGTCGACTATGGCTACACCTTC.

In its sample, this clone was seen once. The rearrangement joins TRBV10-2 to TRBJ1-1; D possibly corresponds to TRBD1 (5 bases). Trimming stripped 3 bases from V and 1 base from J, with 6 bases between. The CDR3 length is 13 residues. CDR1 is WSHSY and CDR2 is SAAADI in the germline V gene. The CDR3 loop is CASSDQGNTEAFF. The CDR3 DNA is TGCGCCAGCAGTGACCAGGGGAACACTGAAGCTTTCTTT.

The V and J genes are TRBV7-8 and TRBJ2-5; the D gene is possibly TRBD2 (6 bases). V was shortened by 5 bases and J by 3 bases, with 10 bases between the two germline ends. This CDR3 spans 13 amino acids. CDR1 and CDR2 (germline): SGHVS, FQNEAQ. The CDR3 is CASSPVAEETQYF. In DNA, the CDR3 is TGTGCCAGCAGCCCAGTAGCGGAAGAGACCCAGTACTTC.

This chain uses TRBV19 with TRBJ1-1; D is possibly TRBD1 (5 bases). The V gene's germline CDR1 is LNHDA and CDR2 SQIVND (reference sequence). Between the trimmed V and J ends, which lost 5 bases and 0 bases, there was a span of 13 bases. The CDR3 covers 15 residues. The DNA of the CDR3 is TGTGCCAGTAGTTTCACTCCGACAGTGAACACTGAAGCTTTCTTT. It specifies CASSFTPTVNTEAFF.

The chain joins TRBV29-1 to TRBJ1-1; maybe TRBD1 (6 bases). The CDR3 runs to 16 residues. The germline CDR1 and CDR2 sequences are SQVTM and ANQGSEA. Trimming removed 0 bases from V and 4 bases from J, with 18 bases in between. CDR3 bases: TGCAGCGTTGAAGAGGGGCCGGGACACGGTTTCACTGAAGCTTTCTTT. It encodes CSVEEGPGHGFTEAFF.

The CDR3 spells CASSQAEGEAGELFF. CDR3 coding DNA: TGTGCCAGCAGCCAGGCCGAAGGGGAGGCCGGGGAGCTGTTTTTT. The chain employs TRBV3-1 (or the pseudogene TRBV3-2) and TRBJ2-2, with a tentative D call TRBD2 (6 bases). The V gene's germline CDR1 is LGHDT and CDR2 YNNKEL (reference sequence). The CDR3 has 15 residues. V lost 3 bases and J 6 bases, leaving 14 bases between the germline ends.

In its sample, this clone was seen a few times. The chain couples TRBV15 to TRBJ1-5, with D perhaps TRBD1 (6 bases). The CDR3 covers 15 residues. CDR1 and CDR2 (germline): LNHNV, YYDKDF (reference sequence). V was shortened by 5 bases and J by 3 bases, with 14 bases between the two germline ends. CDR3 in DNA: TGTGCCACCAGCGCGGACAAGGGGGTCAATCAGCCCCAGCATTTT. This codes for CATSADKGVNQPQHF. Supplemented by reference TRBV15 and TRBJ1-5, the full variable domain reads DAMVIQNPRYQVTQFGKPVTLSCSQTLNHNVMYWYQQKSSQAPKLLFHYYDKDFNNEADTPDNFQSRRPNTSFCFLDIRSPGLGDTAMYLCATSADKGVNQPQHFGDGTRLSIL.

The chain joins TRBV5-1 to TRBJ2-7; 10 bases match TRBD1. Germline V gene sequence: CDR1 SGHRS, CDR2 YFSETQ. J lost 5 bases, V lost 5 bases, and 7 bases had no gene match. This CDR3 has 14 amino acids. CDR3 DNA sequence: TGCGCCAGCAGTTCCGGGACAGGGGTGGACGAGCAGTACTTC. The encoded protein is CASSSGTGVDEQYF.

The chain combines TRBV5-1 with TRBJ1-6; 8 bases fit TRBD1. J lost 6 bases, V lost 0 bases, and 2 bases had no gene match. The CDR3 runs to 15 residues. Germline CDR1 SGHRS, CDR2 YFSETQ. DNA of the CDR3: TGCGCCAGCAGCTTGGGACAGGGGTTTAATTCACCCCTCCACTTT. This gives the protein CASSLGQGFNSPLHF.

DNA for the CDR3: TGTGCCATCTATGACAGCCCCTCTGGAAACACCATATATTTT. Protein product: CAIYDSPSGNTIYF. The gene calls are TRBV28 and TRBJ1-3; tentatively, D is TRBD1 (5 bases). V was cut by 10 bases and J by 0 bases, with 13 bases left in between. The CDR3 runs 14 residues. Germline CDR1 is MDHEN and CDR2 is SYDVKM.

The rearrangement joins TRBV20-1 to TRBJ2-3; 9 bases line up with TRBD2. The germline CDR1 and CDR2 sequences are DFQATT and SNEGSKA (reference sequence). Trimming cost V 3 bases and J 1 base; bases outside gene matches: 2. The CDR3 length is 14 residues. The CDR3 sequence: CSASTSGRTDTQYF. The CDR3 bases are TGCAGTGCTAGTACTAGCGGGCGCACAGATACGCAGTATTTT.

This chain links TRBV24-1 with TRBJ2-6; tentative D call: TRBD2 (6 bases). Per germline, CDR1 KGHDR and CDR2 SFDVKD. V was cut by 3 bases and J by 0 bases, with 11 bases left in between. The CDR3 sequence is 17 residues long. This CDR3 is CATSDTPGGSGANVLTF. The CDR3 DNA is TGTGCCACCAGTGATACACCCGGGGGCTCTGGGGCCAACGTCCTGACTTTC.

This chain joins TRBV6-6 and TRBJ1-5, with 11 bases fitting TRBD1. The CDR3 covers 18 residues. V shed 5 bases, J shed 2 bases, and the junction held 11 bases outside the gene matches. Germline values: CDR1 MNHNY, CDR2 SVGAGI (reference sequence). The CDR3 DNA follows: TGTGCCAGCAGTCCCACGGACAGGGGGCGCCTTGGCAATCAGCCCCAGCATTTT. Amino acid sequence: CASSPTDRGRLGNQPQHF.

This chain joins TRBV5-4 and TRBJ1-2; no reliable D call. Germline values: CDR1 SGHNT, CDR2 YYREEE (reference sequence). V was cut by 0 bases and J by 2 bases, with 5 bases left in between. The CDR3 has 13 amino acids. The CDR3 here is CASSLGGNYGYTF. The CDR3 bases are TGTGCCAGCAGCTTGGGCGGGAACTATGGCTACACCTTC.

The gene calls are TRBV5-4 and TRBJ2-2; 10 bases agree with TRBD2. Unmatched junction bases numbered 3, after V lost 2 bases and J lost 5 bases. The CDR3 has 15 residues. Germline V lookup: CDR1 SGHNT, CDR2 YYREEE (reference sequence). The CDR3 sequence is CASSLGTSVTGELFF. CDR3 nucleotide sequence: TGTGCCAGCAGCTTAGGGACTAGCGTTACCGGGGAGCTGTTTTTT.

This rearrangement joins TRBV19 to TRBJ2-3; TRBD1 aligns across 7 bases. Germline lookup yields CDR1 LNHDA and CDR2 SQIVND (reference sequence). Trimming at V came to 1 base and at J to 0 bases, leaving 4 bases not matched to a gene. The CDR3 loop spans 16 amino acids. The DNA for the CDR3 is TGTGCCAGTAGTATAGCGACAGGGCTCAGCACAGATACGCAGTATTTT. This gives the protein CASSIATGLSTDTQYF.

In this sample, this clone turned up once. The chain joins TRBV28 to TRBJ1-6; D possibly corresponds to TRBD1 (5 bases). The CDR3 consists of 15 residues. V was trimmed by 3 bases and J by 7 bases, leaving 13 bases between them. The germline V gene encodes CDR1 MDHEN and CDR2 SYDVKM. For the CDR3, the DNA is TGTGCCAGCAGTTTTTTTCCAGGGTCCAATTCACCCCTCCACTTT. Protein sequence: CASSFFPGSNSPLHF.

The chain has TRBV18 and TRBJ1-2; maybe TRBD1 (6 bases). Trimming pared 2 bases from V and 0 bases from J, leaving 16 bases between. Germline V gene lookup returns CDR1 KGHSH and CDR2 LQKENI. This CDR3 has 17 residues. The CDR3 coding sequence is TGTGCCAGCTCACCAATCGTGGGACAAACTACTAACTATGGCTACACCTTC. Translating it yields CASSPIVGQTTNYGYTF.